One sample yielded the 21 T cell receptor beta chains listed below, sequenced in a study of memory CD4+ T cells and cytomegalovirus serostatus. The sort gate was single viable CD3+CD4+CD8-CD45RO+ cells for memory CD4+ T cells. Profiling relied on immunoSEQ multiplex PCR, and the TCRdb table lists in-frame clones only, not all of them. This sample has about 75,000 clones; under 80% occur once, and the top ten carry 2.5% to 3%. The sequencing input was memory CD4+ T cells from blood. The receptors were sampled from an adult in good health and CMV-seropositive.

The V gene is TRBV6-1, the J gene TRBJ2-1; 7 nucleotides agree with TRBD2. This CDR3 has 15 amino acids. The V gene end was trimmed by 6 bases and the J gene end by 0 bases; junction bases not matched to a gene: 5. In germline, CDR1 is MNHNS, CDR2 SASEGT. CDR3 sequence reads: CASRASGSSYNEQFF. CDR3 nucleotide sequence: TGTGCCAGCAGGGCTAGCGGAAGCTCCTACAATGAGCAGTTCTTC.

V is TRBV30 and J is TRBJ2-5; 10 bases map to TRBD2. Germline CDR1 GTSNPN, CDR2 SVGIG (reference sequence). The V segment lost 0 bases and the J segment 3 bases; nucleotides outside the gene matches: 1. The CDR3 is made up of 14 amino acids. The DNA for the CDR3 is TGTGCCTGGAGTGTACTAGCGGGAAAAGAGACCCAGTACTTC. It specifies CAWSVLAGKETQYF. Looking up the rest from reference TRBV30 and TRBJ2-5 gives the full variable domain: SQTIHQWPATLVQPVGSPLSLECTVEGTSNPNLYWYRQAAGRGLQLLFYSVGIGQISSEVPQNLSASRPQDRQFILSSKKLLLSDSGFYLCAWSVLAGKETQYFGPGTRLLVL.

This clone was observed a handful of times. Compared with germline, one end of the junction differs, possibly owing to a read error. The V call is TRBV5-6, the J call TRBJ2-2, with D possibly being TRBD2 (5 bases). The V gene's germline CDR1 is SGHDT and CDR2 YYEEEE. This CDR3 spans 15 amino acids. As DNA, the CDR3 is TGTGCCAGCACCTTGGGAGCGAGTATCACCGGGGAGCTGTTTTTT. Protein product: CASTLGASITGELFF.

This chain connects TRBV18 to TRBJ2-2; perhaps TRBD1 as D (6 bases). The CDR3 is 15 residues long. V was clipped by 2 bases and J by 4 bases, with 11 bases between them. The germline CDR1 and CDR2 sequences are KGHSH and LQKENI. The CDR3, as DNA: TGTGCCAGCTCACCAGGCACAGGGTCCACCGGGGAGCTGTTTTTT. Translation: CASSPGTGSTGELFF.

The chain links TRBV7-2 to TRBJ2-3; 10 nucleotides agree with TRBD2. The germline CDR1 and CDR2 sequences are SGHTA and FQGNSA. The CDR3 spans 16 residues. Trimming took 5 bases from V and 4 from J; bases not matched to a gene: 9. The CDR3 coding sequence is TGTGCCAGCAGCCAGACTAGCGGGTGGAACCCAGATACGCAGTATTTT. Translated, it gives CASSQTSGWNPDTQYF.

The chain uses TRBV12-5 and TRBJ2-2; weak D call: TRBD1 (5 bases). CDR1 is LGHNT, CDR2 FRNRAP, per germline. V was clipped by 5 bases and J by 2 bases, with 6 bases between them. This CDR3 contains 13 residues. The CDR3: CASGRGNTGELFF. The CDR3 DNA follows: TGTGCTAGTGGTAGGGGAAACACCGGGGAGCTGTTTTTT.

The V and J genes are TRBV5-6 and TRBJ2-1; 7 bases fit TRBD1. CDR1 and CDR2 (germline): SGHDT, YYEEEE. Trimming cost V 0 bases and J 3 bases; bases outside gene matches: 9. This CDR3 has 17 amino acids. The CDR3 here is CASSLGMLGQLYNEQFF. The CDR3 nucleotides are TGTGCCAGCAGCTTGGGAATGTTGGGACAGCTCTACAATGAGCAGTTCTTC.

J is TRBJ2-3 and V is TRBV7-9; TRBD2 might be the D (5 bases). The CDR3 has 19 amino acids. The V end lost 5 bases, the J end lost 5 bases, and 29 bases lay between the germline ends. CDR1 and CDR2 (germline): SEHNR, FQNEAQ (reference sequence). The CDR3 nucleotides read TGTGCCAGCAGCCCCACATATCGAGGGAGACAAACAAAGGGAGATACGCAGTATTTT. As protein: CASSPTYRGRQTKGDTQYF.

The chain recombines TRBV18 with TRBJ1-1; 12 positions match TRBD1. V lost 5 bases, J lost 8 bases, and 6 bases stayed unmatched. Germline V CDR1 and CDR2: KGHSH, LQKENI. CDR3 length equals 14 residues. CDR3 nucleotides: TGTGCCAGCTCAACAGGGACAGGGGGCAGGGAAGCTTTCTTT. It is translated as CASSTGTGGREAFF.

V and J are TRBV11-3 and TRBJ2-7, with 9 bases matching TRBD2. This CDR3 has 13 residues. J was trimmed by 7 bases and V by 5 bases; bases with no gene match: 6. Germline lookup yields CDR1 SGHNT and CDR2 YENEEA. The DNA of the CDR3 is TGTGCCAGCAGCGCAGTCCTAGCGGGAGAGCAGTACGTC. It encodes CASSAVLAGEQYV.

The rearrangement uses TRBV7-6 and TRBJ1-5; D possibly corresponds to TRBD1 (5 bases). V lost 1 base and J 1 base, leaving 11 bases between the germline ends. The CDR3 has 16 amino acids. The germline gives CDR1 SGHVS, CDR2 FNYEAQ. The CDR3 spells CASSLVGGDSNQPQHF. CDR3 coding DNA: TGTGCCAGCAGCTTAGTGGGAGGGGACAGCAATCAGCCCCAGCATTTT.

The chain joins TRBV2 to TRBJ1-1, with D uncertain. Trimming took off 1 base at V and 1 base at J, with 7 bases between the two ends. Germline V lookup: CDR1 SNHLY, CDR2 FYNNEI. CDR3 length: 14 residues. In DNA, the CDR3 is TGTGCCAGCAGTGAAGTTTGGCAGAACACTGAAGCTTTCTTT. This encodes CASSEVWQNTEAFF.

V gene TRBV19 combines with J gene TRBJ1-4; no definite D call. Trimming stripped 9 bases from V and 3 bases from J, with 11 bases between. The CDR3 runs to 13 residues. The germline gives CDR1 LNHDA, CDR2 SQIVND (reference sequence). The DNA of the CDR3 is TGTGCCAGCCGGCACGAACCTAATGAAAAACTGTTTTTT. Amino acid sequence: CASRHEPNEKLFF.

As concerns this clone: Other DNA sequences in this sample translate to the same CDR3. The chain employs TRBV19 and TRBJ2-1, with D possibly matching TRBD1 (6 bases). Germline-derived CDR1 and CDR2 are LNHDA and SQIVND (reference sequence). V lost 3 bases to trimming and J lost 2 bases, with 11 bases between them. The CDR3 extends over 15 amino acids. In DNA form, the CDR3 reads TGTGCCAGTAGTATCAGGGCAGGGGCCTACAATGAGCAGTTCTTC. It encodes CASSIRAGAYNEQFF.

The rearrangement links TRBV28 to TRBJ1-5; D is unresolved. Per germline, CDR1 MDHEN and CDR2 SYDVKM. CDR3 length: 15 amino acids. Trimming removed 3 bases at V and 4 bases at J, with 13 bases between. Here the CDR3 DNA reads TGTGCCAGCAGTTTTTTAGGCCAGGCAAATCAGCCCCAGCATTTT. It is translated as CASSFLGQANQPQHF.

The chain links TRBV11-2 to TRBJ2-2; D is unresolved. The length of the CDR3 is 13 residues. V dropped 4 bases and J dropped 5 bases, with 8 bases sitting between them. The germline gives CDR1 SGHAT, CDR2 FQNNGV. The CDR3, as DNA: TGTGCCAGCAGCTCGGCCGGGACCGGGGAGCTGTTTTTT. Protein sequence: CASSSAGTGELFF.

J is TRBJ1-3 and V is TRBV4-1, with D maybe TRBD1 (5 bases). Trimming removed 3 bases from V and 0 bases from J, with 9 bases in between. The CDR3 extends over 15 amino acids. Germline-derived CDR1 and CDR2 are MGHRA and YSYEKL. CDR3 in amino acids: CASSQGPFSGNTIYF. The CDR3 DNA sequence: TGCGCCAGCAGCCAGGGGCCTTTCTCTGGAAACACCATATATTTT.

This clone has only a few counts. The gene calls are TRBV9 and TRBJ1-1, with D possibly TRBD1 on 6 matching bases. Deletions cut 3 bases from V and 6 bases from J, with 9 bases between. Germline V gene data show CDR1 as SGDLS and CDR2 as YYNGEE. There are 12 residues in the CDR3. CDR3 sequence reads: CASSGGGPEAFF. The CDR3, as DNA: TGTGCCAGCAGCGGAGGGGGTCCTGAAGCTTTCTTT.

This clone was detected only a few times. This sequence joins TRBV13 and TRBJ1-1; 11 nucleotides align to TRBD1. Germline CDR1 reads PRHDT; CDR2 reads FYEKMQ (reference sequence). V was clipped by 5 bases and J by 8 bases; unmatched bases: 7. This CDR3 region has 14 residues. DNA of the CDR3: TGTGCCAGCAGCCTTAAGGGACAGGGGGGGGAAGCTTTCTTT. This gives the protein CASSLKGQGGEAFF.

In this sample, this clone turned up once. V gene TRBV7-2 combines with J gene TRBJ1-2, with 7 bases fitting TRBD1. Germline lookup yields CDR1 SGHTA and CDR2 FQGNSA. This CDR3 spans 14 amino acids. V was pared by 7 bases and J by 6 bases, with 11 bases of the junction left unmatched. CDR3 nucleotides: TGTGCCAGCACCGCTTGGGCAGGGGGTAATGGCTACACCTTC. It yields the protein CASTAWAGGNGYTF.

This chain connects TRBV4-1 to TRBJ1-5; TRBD1 matches at 7 bases. CDR1 and CDR2 from the germline V gene are MGHRA and YSYEKL. CDR3 size: 15 residues. Trimming took 0 bases from V and 4 from J; bases not matched to a gene: 3. The CDR3 protein is CASSQEGDSNQPQHF. CDR3 DNA: TGCGCCAGCAGCCAAGAAGGGGACAGTAATCAGCCCCAGCATTTT.